The sequence of this T cell receptor beta chain was determined in a study of blood T cell repertoires in COVID-19. Study summary: Sources were T cells, B-cell-depleted T cells, or PBMCs; the material itself was cDNA or gDNA.

This table comes from immunoSEQ multiplex PCR, and its TCRdb copy is limited to in-frame clones, with some not included. The sample has a few hundred thousand clones; 75% to 90% are singletons. The germline V gene has CDR1 MNHEY and CDR2 SMNVEV (reference sequence). The CDR3 runs 16 residues. The V and J ends lost 3 bases and 0 bases respectively, with 9 bases between them. The sequencing sample was made of peripheral blood. This chain links TRBV27 with TRBJ2-6, with D uncertain. This TCR came from a woman in her sixties or seventies with COVID-19, enrolled during active disease. The CDR3 bases are TGTGCCAGCAGTTTGGGCCGATACTCTGGGGCCAACGTCCTGACTTTC. As protein: CASSLGRYSGANVLTF. Full variable domain (outside the CDR3, taken from reference TRBV27 and TRBJ2-6): EAQVTQNPRYLITVTGKKLTVTCSQNMNHEYMSWYRQDPGLGLRQIYYSMNVEVTDKGDVPEGYKVSRKEKRNFPLILESPSPNQTSLYFCASSLGRYSGANVLTFGAGSRLTVL.